This TCR beta chain was retrieved from a study of CD8+ T cells in alopecia areata. As to this clone: Its specificity is not known.

cDNA prepared by RNA extraction and subsequent reverse transcription served as the template for sequencing. The protocol was immunoSEQ multiplex PCR, while the TCRdb copy is restricted to in-frame clones and leaves out a portion. This repertoire shows approximately 200,000 clones, roughly three fifths found once; its top ten account for roughly 0.71%. Stated treatment: oral pan-JAK inhibitor, 5-10 mg twice daily. V was pared by 8 bases and J by 6 bases, with 10 bases between. The CDR3 is 11 residues long. Germline assignment: CDR1 SNHLY and CDR2 FYNNEI. Study observations and caveats: Lesional scalp displayed greater clonality than normal scalp, most notably in alopecia totalis/universalis.

Material: CD4+ T cells sorted from blood, obtained at week 4, from a patient treated with tofacitinib. This chain connects TRBV2 to TRBJ1-2, with a tentative D call TRBD1 (5 bases). The sequence was collected from a human donor with alopecia areata. CDR3 protein: CASRDGNGYTF. CDR3 nucleotides: TGTGCCAGCCGGGACGGGAATGGCTACACCTTC.